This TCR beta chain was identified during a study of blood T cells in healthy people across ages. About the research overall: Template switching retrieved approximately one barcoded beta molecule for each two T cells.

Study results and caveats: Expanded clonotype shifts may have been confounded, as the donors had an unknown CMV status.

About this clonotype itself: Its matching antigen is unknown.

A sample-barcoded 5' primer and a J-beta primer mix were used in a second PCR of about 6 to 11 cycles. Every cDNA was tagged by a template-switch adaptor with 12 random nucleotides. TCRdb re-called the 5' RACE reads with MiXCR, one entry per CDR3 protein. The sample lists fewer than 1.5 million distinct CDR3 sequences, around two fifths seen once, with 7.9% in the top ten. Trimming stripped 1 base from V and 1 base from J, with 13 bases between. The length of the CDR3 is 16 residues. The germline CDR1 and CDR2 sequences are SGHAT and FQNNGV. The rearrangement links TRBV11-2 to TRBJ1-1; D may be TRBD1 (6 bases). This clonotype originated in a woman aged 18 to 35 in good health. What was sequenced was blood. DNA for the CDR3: TGTGCCAGCAGCTTAGGGTGGCAGGGGAAGAACACTGAAGCTTTCTTT. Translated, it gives CASSLGWQGKNTEAFF.